This T cell receptor (beta chain) was found in a study of early T cells in non-severe SARS-CoV-2 infection. The V gene's germline CDR1 is SEHNR and CDR2 FQNEAQ (reference sequence). V lost 7 bases, J lost 8 bases, and 17 bases lay in between. This CDR3 is built from 13 residues. This clonotype turned up a few times. Unique molecular identifiers tagged individual cDNA molecules. TCRdb reanalysed the 5' RACE reads using MiXCR and keeps one entry per CDR3 protein. The table lists 95,000 to 120,000 distinct CDR3 sequences, around 10% of them singletons. Material for sequencing was whole blood. The V gene is TRBV7-9, the J gene TRBJ1-1; D unclear. The origin of this receptor is an adult who was a healthcare worker with PCR-confirmed SARS-CoV-2 infection or an uninfected control (not recorded which). CDR3 nucleotide sequence: TGTGCCAGCACCCTCCCTCCGGGGAACGAAGCTTTCTTT. Amino acid sequence: CASTLPPGNEAFF. Using reference TRBV7-9 and TRBJ1-1 for the parts outside the CDR3, the full variable domain is DTGVSQNPRHKITKRGQNVTFRCDPISEHNRLYWYRQTLGQGPEFLTYFQNEAQLEKSRLLSDRFSAERPKGSFSTLEIQRTEQGDSAMYLCASTLPPGNEAFFGQGTRLTVV.